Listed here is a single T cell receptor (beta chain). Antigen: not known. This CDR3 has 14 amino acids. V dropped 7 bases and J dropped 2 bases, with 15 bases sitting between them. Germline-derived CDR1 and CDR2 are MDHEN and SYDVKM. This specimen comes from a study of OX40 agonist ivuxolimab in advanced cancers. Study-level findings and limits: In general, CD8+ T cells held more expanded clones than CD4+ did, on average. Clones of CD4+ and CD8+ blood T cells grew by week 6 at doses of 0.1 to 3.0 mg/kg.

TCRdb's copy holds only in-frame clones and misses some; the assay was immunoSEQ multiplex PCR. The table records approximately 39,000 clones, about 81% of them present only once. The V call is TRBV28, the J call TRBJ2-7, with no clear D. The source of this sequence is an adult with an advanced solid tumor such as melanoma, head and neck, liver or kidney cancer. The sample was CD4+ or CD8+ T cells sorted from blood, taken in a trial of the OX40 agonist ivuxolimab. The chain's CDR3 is CASKMSLPTYEQYF. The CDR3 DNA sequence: TGTGCCAGCAAAATGTCACTCCCAACCTACGAGCAGTACTTC.